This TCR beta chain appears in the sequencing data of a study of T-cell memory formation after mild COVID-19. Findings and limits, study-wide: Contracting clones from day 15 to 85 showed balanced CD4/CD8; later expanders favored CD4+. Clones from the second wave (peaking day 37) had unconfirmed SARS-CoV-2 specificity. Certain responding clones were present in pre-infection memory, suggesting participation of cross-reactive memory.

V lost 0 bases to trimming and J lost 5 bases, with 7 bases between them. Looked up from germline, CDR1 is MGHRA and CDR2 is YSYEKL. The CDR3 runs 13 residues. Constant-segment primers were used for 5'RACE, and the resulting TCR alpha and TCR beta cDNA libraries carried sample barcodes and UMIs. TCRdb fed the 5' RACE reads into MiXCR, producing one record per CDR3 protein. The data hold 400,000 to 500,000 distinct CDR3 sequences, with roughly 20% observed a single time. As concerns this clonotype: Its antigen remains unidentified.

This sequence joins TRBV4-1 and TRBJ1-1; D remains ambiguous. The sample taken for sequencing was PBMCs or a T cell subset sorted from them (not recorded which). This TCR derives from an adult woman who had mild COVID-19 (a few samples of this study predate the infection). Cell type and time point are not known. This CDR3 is CASSQDPATEAFF. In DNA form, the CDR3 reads TGCGCCAGCAGCCAAGATCCGGCGACTGAAGCTTTCTTT.